This T cell receptor (beta chain) was observed in a study of Graves' ophthalmopathy and Graves' hyperthyroidism. Background on the study: At the time of initial diagnosis and before any treatment, peripheral blood was collected.

Using RNA transcripts, the TCR beta CDR3 regions were amplified. A first-round RT-PCR used HTBI primers, followed by a second-round multiplex PCR. TCRdb used MiXCR to reprocess the multiplex PCR reads, holding one entry per CDR3 protein. The table has just over 600,000 distinct CDR3 sequences, roughly 20% seen once. The stable label applied to hyperthyroidism with no ophthalmopathy within 18 months of follow-up. J gave up 11 bases and V 6 bases, and 10 bases lay outside the gene matches. The CDR3 covers 14 residues. Germline loops: CDR1 MRHNA, CDR2 SNTAGT. General study results and limits: Most expanded clonotypes from thyroid (those above 0.001 frequency) were also found in blood.

To note about this clonotype: Its antigen is still unknown.

The material sequenced was peripheral blood. The chain combines TRBV6-4 with TRBJ1-6; the match to TRBD1 covers 7 bases. The TCR was taken from a woman aged 18-35 years with stable Graves' hyperthyroidism. Some clones in this sample may be carry-over from other donors' samples. The CDR3, as DNA: TGTGCCAGCAGACCTTACGGGGACAGCACACCCCTCCACTTT. Translating gives CASRPYGDSTPLHF.